This is a list of T cell receptor beta chains from one sample in a study of STAT5B mutations in CD4+ large granular lymphocyte leukemia. Using immunoSEQ multiplex PCR, the repertoire was profiled, and TCRdb retains in-frame clones only, with some absent. Here the sample spans around 28,000 clones, about two thirds being singletons. The source material was CD4+ T cells from blood buffy coats. The receptors stem from a human donor in good health. The CDR3 runs from the conserved cysteine through the conserved F or W. The D gene is left open where the match is weak. The size entry is marked missing in some rows and otherwise reads once, few, many or a size class.

V: TRBV5-6; J: TRBJ2-5; D: -; length: 13; size: -; CDR3: CASSATSGKTQYF; DNA: TGTGCCAGCAGCGCCACCTCTGGAAAGACCCAGTACTTC
V: TRBV6-6; J: TRBJ2-7; D: TRBD2; length: 15; size: few; CDR3: CGSRYRLAGESEQYF; DNA: TGTGGCAGCCGGTACAGACTAGCGGGAGAGAGCGAGCAGTACTTC
V: TRBV5-4; J: TRBJ1-1; D: TRBD1; length: 15; size: -; CDR3: CASSPGTGRNTEAFF; DNA: TGTGCCAGCAGCCCGGGGACAGGGAGGAACACTGAAGCTTTCTTT
V: TRBV30; J: TRBJ1-5; D: -; length: 13; size: few; CDR3: CAWSVQGNQPQHF; DNA: TGTGCCTGGAGTGTACAAGGCAATCAGCCCCAGCATTTT
V: TRBV7-8; J: TRBJ2-7; D: -; length: 11; size: -; CDR3: CASRALDEQYF; DNA: TGTGCCAGCAGGGCTTTGGACGAGCAGTACTTC
V: TRBV29-1; J: TRBJ2-5; D: TRBD1; length: 17; size: -; CDR3: CSVGTGGGRGYQETQYF; DNA: TGCAGCGTTGGGACAGGGGGGGGAAGGGGGTACCAAGAGACCCAGTACTTC
V: TRBV29-1; J: TRBJ1-4; D: -; length: 14; size: -; CDR3: CSAVDTSTNEKLFF; DNA: TGCAGCGCCGTGGACACTTCAACTAATGAAAAACTGTTTTTT
V: TRBV11-2; J: TRBJ1-2; D: -; length: 15; size: -; CDR3: CASSLSPGHQGGYTF; DNA: TGTGCCAGCAGCTTATCTCCGGGACATCAGGGTGGCTACACCTTC
V: TRBV7-6; J: TRBJ2-1; D: -; length: 16; size: few; CDR3: CASSSSGGSSYNEQFF; DNA: TGTGCCAGCAGCTCCAGTGGGGGGAGCTCCTACAATGAGCAGTTCTTC
V: TRBV5-6; J: TRBJ1-2; D: -; length: 13; size: -; CDR3: CASSVGRNYGYTF; DNA: TGTGCCAGCAGCGTGGGACGGAACTATGGCTACACCTTC
V: TRBV4-3; J: TRBJ2-6; D: TRBD1; length: 17; size: -; CDR3: CASSRLAGGAGANVLTF; DNA: TGCGCCAGCAGCCGGCTAGCAGGGGGAGCCGGGGCCAACGTCCTGACTTTC
V: TRBV5-8; J: TRBJ2-1; D: TRBD1; length: 15; size: few; CDR3: CASSLRDRSYNEQFF; DNA: TGTGCCAGCAGCTTGAGGGACAGGTCCTACAATGAGCAGTTCTTC
V: TRBV11-2; J: TRBJ2-3; D: TRBD2; length: 16; size: few; CDR3: CASSSTSGGGTDTQYF; DNA: TGTGCCAGCAGCTCGACTAGCGGGGGGGGCACAGATACGCAGTATTTT
V: TRBV18; J: TRBJ2-1; D: -; length: 13; size: -; CDR3: CASSPVQGDEQFF; DNA: TGTGCCAGCTCACCAGTACAGGGAGATGAGCAGTTCTTC
V: TRBV5-1; J: TRBJ2-5; D: TRBD1; length: 15; size: -; CDR3: CASSRVVQGMETQYF; DNA: TGCGCCAGCAGCCGGGTCGTACAGGGGATGGAGACCCAGTACTTC
V: TRBV28; J: TRBJ2-7; D: -; length: 12; size: -; CDR3: CASSLRQGKKYF; DNA: TGTGCCAGCAGTTTGAGGCAGGGCAAGAAGTACTTC
V: TRBV19; J: TRBJ1-1; D: TRBD1; length: 15; size: few; CDR3: CASTMGTGGNTEAFF; DNA: TGTGCCAGTACCATGGGGACAGGTGGGAACACTGAAGCTTTCTTT
V: TRBV14; J: TRBJ1-2; D: -; length: 12; size: -; CDR3: CASSQDWDGYTF; DNA: TGTGCCAGCAGCCAAGACTGGGATGGCTACACCTTC
V: TRBV7-2; J: TRBJ1-3; D: -; length: 14; size: -; CDR3: CASSLAWERNTIYF; DNA: TGTGCCAGCAGCTTAGCGTGGGAGAGAAACACCATATATTTT
V: TRBV15; J: TRBJ2-1; D: TRBD2; length: 17; size: -; CDR3: CATSTDLTSGNYNEQFF; DNA: TGTGCCACCAGCACTGATTTGACTAGCGGCAATTACAATGAGCAGTTCTTC
V: TRBV5-6; J: TRBJ1-2; D: TRBD1; length: 13; size: once; CDR3: CASSPGTGDTYTF; DNA: TGTGCCAGCAGCCCAGGGACAGGGGACACCTACACCTTC
V: TRBV20-1; J: TRBJ1-1; D: -; length: 11; size: few; CDR3: CSAKFMTEAFF; DNA: TGCAGTGCCAAGTTTATGACTGAAGCTTTCTTT
V: TRBV19; J: TRBJ1-5; D: -; length: 14; size: -; CDR3: CASSIASRHQPQHF; DNA: TGTGCCAGTAGTATAGCCTCCCGGCATCAGCCCCAGCATTTT
V: TRBV4-1; J: TRBJ1-6; D: -; length: 16; size: -; CDR3: CASSQDRGFGNSPLHF; DNA: TGCGCCAGCAGCCAAGATCGAGGGTTTGGTAATTCACCCCTCCACTTT
V: TRBV7-2; J: TRBJ2-3; D: -; length: 16; size: -; CDR3: CASSLGRGGRTDTQYF; DNA: TGTGCCAGCAGCCTCGGAAGGGGGGGCAGAACAGATACGCAGTATTTT
V: TRBV5-1; J: TRBJ1-6; D: -; length: 15; size: once; CDR3: CASAQGAETNSPLHF; DNA: TGCGCCAGTGCCCAGGGTGCAGAAACTAATTCACCCCTCCACTTT
V: TRBV28; J: TRBJ2-2; D: -; length: 13; size: -; CDR3: CAARGPNTGELFF; DNA: TGTGCCGCCAGGGGACCCAACACCGGGGAGCTGTTTTTT
V: TRBV5-6; J: TRBJ2-6; D: -; length: 16; size: once; CDR3: CASSLVSRAGANVLTF; DNA: TGTGCCAGCAGCTTGGTTTCGAGGGCTGGGGCCAACGTCCTGACTTTC
V: TRBV18; J: TRBJ2-7; D: TRBD1; length: 15; size: few; CDR3: CASSPFGGQGIEQYF; DNA: TGTGCCAGCTCACCATTTGGAGGACAGGGGATCGAGCAGTACTTC
V: TRBV5-4; J: TRBJ2-1; D: TRBD1; length: 14; size: -; CDR3: CASTRTGAYNEQFF; DNA: TGTGCCAGCACCAGGACAGGGGCCTACAATGAGCAGTTCTTC
V: TRBV6-6; J: TRBJ2-3; D: -; length: 14; size: -; CDR3: CASSYGAGPDTQYF; DNA: TGTGCCAGCAGTTACGGAGCCGGCCCAGATACGCAGTATTTT
V: TRBV11-2; J: TRBJ1-2; D: TRBD1; length: 15; size: few; CDR3: CASSLVLTGVGGYTF; DNA: TGTGCCAGCAGCTTAGTACTGACAGGGGTTGGCGGCTACACCTTC
V: TRBV9; J: TRBJ2-1; D: -; length: 16; size: -; CDR3: CASSGELAPPRNEQFF; DNA: TGTGCCAGCAGCGGTGAACTAGCTCCCCCTCGGAATGAGCAGTTCTTC
V: TRBV5-4; J: TRBJ2-7; D: -; length: 14; size: -; CDR3: CASSPGRPTYEQYF; DNA: TGTGCCAGCAGCCCCGGACGGCCTACCTACGAGCAGTACTTC
V: TRBV19; J: TRBJ2-1; D: -; length: 14; size: -; CDR3: CASSITGFDNEQFF; DNA: TGTGCCAGTAGTATTACGGGGTTCGACAATGAGCAGTTCTTC
V: TRBV6-1; J: TRBJ1-1; D: TRBD1; length: 14; size: few; CDR3: CASRRGQRNTEAFF; DNA: TGTGCCAGCAGGCGGGGACAGAGGAACACTGAAGCTTTCTTT
V: TRBV11-2; J: TRBJ1-1; D: -; length: 14; size: -; CDR3: CASSLFVGNTEAFF; DNA: TGTGCCAGCAGCTTATTCGTGGGGAACACTGAAGCTTTCTTT
V: TRBV6-6; J: TRBJ1-4; D: -; length: 14; size: -; CDR3: CASSPNRVAEKLFF; DNA: TGTGCCAGCAGTCCGAACAGGGTTGCTGAAAAACTGTTTTTT
V: TRBV6-1; J: TRBJ1-1; D: TRBD1; length: 15; size: -; CDR3: CASSTRQGGNTEAFF; DNA: TGTGCCAGCAGTACCCGACAGGGTGGGAACACTGAAGCTTTCTTT
V: TRBV5-6; J: TRBJ2-3; D: -; length: 15; size: -; CDR3: CASSFTGQSTDTQYF; DNA: TGTGCCAGCAGCTTTACCGGACAGAGCACAGATACGCAGTATTTT
V: TRBV6-6; J: TRBJ1-3; D: -; length: 16; size: -; CDR3: CASLSWAGLFGNTIYF; DNA: TGTGCCAGCTTGAGTTGGGCAGGTCTCTTTGGAAACACCATATATTTT
V: TRBV7-6; J: TRBJ2-3; D: TRBD2; length: 17; size: -; CDR3: CASSRRTSGGMADTQYF; DNA: TGTGCCAGCAGCCGCCGGACTAGCGGGGGGATGGCAGATACGCAGTATTTT